The subject of this entry is one T cell receptor beta chain. This clonotype has only a few counts. Its antigen remains undetermined. Base-call qualities are not available, and no considerably larger clone is one nucleotide away. The sample is drawn from a study of T-cell memory formation after mild COVID-19 listed by TCRdb under 2021. Regarding the study in general: Most TCR sequence clusters were specific to one of the two donors. In a couple of donors, T-cell clones that expanded and contracted after mild COVID-19 were tracked by sequencing TCRalpha and TCRbeta repertoires over time. Two young, previously healthy adult volunteers, one female and one male, were included in the cohort.

CDR1 and CDR2, per the germline V gene (reference sequence), are MNHEY and SMNVEV. The CDR3 spans 16 residues, from the cysteine through the phenylalanine. The only DNA kept is the CDR3, 48 bases in frame from the first base. V gives up 1 base and J gives up 5 bases, and the segment between their germline ends measures 16 bases. TCRdb lists the instrument as Illumina NovaSeq 6000. Using 5'RACE with constant-segment primers, TCRalpha and TCRbeta cDNA libraries were constructed, with sample barcodes and unique molecular identifiers added in the process. Trizol reagent was used to extract RNA from every sample. Amplification of the libraries took two PCR steps, and the second step added a second sample barcode plus Illumina TruSeq adapters. The libraries were sequenced on an Illumina NovaSeq using 2 x 150 bp paired-end reads. The authors' pipeline ran thus. Demultiplexing of reads and collapsing into UMI-guided consensus sequences were performed with migec v1.2.7. Using mixcr v2.1.11, UMI consensuses were aligned to TRA and TRB V and J templates and then assembled into clonotypes. Expanded or contracted clonotypes were those called significant by both edgeR and NoisET, with noise models trained on biological replicates. For edgeR calls, the cutoffs were a false discovery rate-adjusted p below 0.01 and a log2 fold-change threshold of 1. As an exploratory analysis of dynamics, PCA with hierarchical clustering was applied to max-normalized trajectories of the 1000 most abundant clonotypes. Separately sequenced CD4+ and CD8+ repertoires were used to assign a CD4 or CD8 phenotype to each responding clone. In TCRdb, the public reads were trimmed at Q25 with fastp and aligned with MiXCR, with productive beta chains retained. Rows with a matching CDR3 protein are joined into one entry that keeps the most common DNA and genes. The V and J calls and clone size are TCRdb's, not the authors'. This sample comprises about 500,000 distinct CDR3 sequences, roughly 20% of them detected only once. Roughly an eighth of the sample comes from the top ten.

General study outcomes and caveats: The detection of some responding clones in pre-infection memory suggests that pre-existing cross-reactive memory T cells joined the SARS-CoV-2 response. Contracting CD4+ clones turned up mainly in the CM and EM memory subsets, whereas EMRA was where CD8+ clones were enriched. Clones contracting from day 15 to 85 had balanced CD4/CD8 phenotypes, while a second wave expanding from day 15 to 37 was biased towards CD4+. Only a couple of mild cases were covered by the study, and larger cohorts that include severe cases with pre-infection samples were considered necessary. SARS-CoV-2 specificity was not confirmed for the second-wave clones peaking on day 37.

Ficoll-Paque density gradient centrifugation was used to isolate PBMCs. The chain was built from TRBV27 and TRBJ2-3; the D gene could be either TRBD1 or TRBD2, each agreeing at 6 bases. Sequences were obtained from PBMCs or a T cell subset sorted from them (not recorded which). The TCR comes from an adult woman who had mild COVID-19 (a few samples of this study predate the infection). The sample titles of this study are shuffled in the database, so cell type and time point are left out; the donor was told from shared clones. The nucleotide sequence reads TGTGCCAGCAGTTTATATACGGGGGCGAAATTAGATACGCAGTATTTT. The encoded protein is CASSLYTGAKLDTQYF.